These 26 T cell receptor beta chains were sequenced from one sample in a study of T cell responses to AZD1222 COVID-19 vaccine. Sequenced by immunoSEQ multiplex PCR; TCRdb stores in-frame clones only, minus some. Of 130,000 to 150,000 clones in the sample, approximately 89% are singletons; the top ten hold under 2%. The material was peripheral blood, obtained 28 days after the second AZD1222 dose. The source of these receptors is an adult who received the AZD1222 COVID-19 vaccine.

The J gene is TRBJ1-1, the V gene TRBV5-1, with D possibly TRBD1 on 5 matching bases. Germline V CDR1 and CDR2: SGHRS, YFSETQ. V dropped 4 bases and J dropped 1 base, with 20 bases sitting between them. The CDR3 totals 17 residues. As DNA, the CDR3 is TGCGCCAGCAGCCTCACCTTTGGGGGGAGACAGAACACTGAAGCTTTCTTT. It translates to CASSLTFGGRQNTEAFF.

This chain joins TRBV7-2 and TRBJ2-2, with TRBD2 matching 7 bases. CDR3 length equals 16 residues. CDR1 is SGHTA and CDR2 is FQGNSA in the germline V gene. Trimming removed 4 bases from V and 1 base from J; junction bases left unmatched: 6. CDR3 loop: CASSSNPGGNTGELFF. In nucleotides, the CDR3 is TGTGCCAGCAGCTCCAATCCGGGAGGGAACACCGGGGAGCTGTTTTTT.

In this sample, this clone turned up once. The chain is built from TRBV7-9 and TRBJ2-2, with D possibly matching TRBD2 (6 bases). Germline CDR1 is SEHNR and CDR2 is FQNEAQ (reference sequence). Trimming took off 4 bases at V and 5 bases at J, with 11 bases between the two ends. This CDR3 region has 14 residues. The CDR3 loop is CASSWGVRTGELFF. For the CDR3, the DNA is TGTGCCAGCAGCTGGGGGGTGCGGACCGGGGAGCTGTTTTTT.

The sample holds one count of this clone. The chain uses TRBV4-2 and TRBJ2-5; TRBD1 agrees at 11 bases. With V trimmed by 0 bases and J by 3 bases, 9 bases remained unmatched. CDR1 and CDR2 (germline): LGHNA, YNFKEQ. The CDR3 loop spans 18 amino acids. The CDR3: CASSQEGDRGAGEETQYF. CDR3 coding DNA: TGTGCCAGCAGCCAAGAAGGGGACAGGGGGGCTGGGGAAGAGACCCAGTACTTC.

This clone was seen once. This rearrangement joins TRBV4-1 to TRBJ1-1; D not resolved. This CDR3 contains 15 residues. V lost 2 bases and J lost 4, with 14 bases in between. The V gene's germline CDR1 is MGHRA and CDR2 YSYEKL. The CDR3 sequence is CASSQTMGLRTEAFF. CDR3 sequence (DNA): TGCGCCAGCAGCCAAACAATGGGCTTGCGCACTGAAGCTTTCTTT.

The genes are TRBV7-9 and TRBJ1-1, with 7 positions matching TRBD1. V lost 5 bases, J lost 2 bases, and 11 bases stayed unmatched. From germline, CDR1 is SEHNR and CDR2 FQNEAQ (reference sequence). The CDR3 is 16 residues long. This CDR3 reads CASSRGQTYGNTEAFF. CDR3 DNA sequence: TGTGCCAGCAGCCGGGGACAGACTTACGGTAACACTGAAGCTTTCTTT.

The chain carries TRBV7-2 and TRBJ2-3, with 15 bases fitting TRBD2. The CDR3 spans 19 residues. With V trimmed by 1 base and J by 1 base, 6 bases remained unmatched. The V gene's germline CDR1 is SGHTA and CDR2 FQGNSA. The CDR3 bases are TGTGCCAGCAGCTTAGTGGGACTAGCGGGAGGTATCGGCACAGATACGCAGTATTTT. Protein product: CASSLVGLAGGIGTDTQYF.

The genes are TRBV7-9 and TRBJ2-6; TRBD1 might be the D (5 bases). The CDR3 contains 17 residues. The V end was cut by 3 bases, the J end by 0 bases, with 12 bases between. Germline V gene data show CDR1 as SEHNR and CDR2 as FQNEAQ (reference sequence). The CDR3 DNA reads as TGTGCCAGCAGCTTGCGGACACCCTTCTCTGGGGCCAACGTCCTGACTTTC. This translates into CASSLRTPFSGANVLTF.

The chain has TRBV9 and TRBJ1-1, with D possibly being TRBD1 (6 bases). CDR3 length: 13 amino acids. The V end was cut by 3 bases, the J end by 7 bases, with 13 bases between. The germline gives CDR1 SGDLS, CDR2 YYNGEE. The CDR3 spells CASSEWGLGEAFF. CDR3 bases: TGTGCCAGCAGCGAATGGGGGCTCGGTGAAGCTTTCTTT.

The V call is TRBV28, the J call TRBJ1-5, with a weak D call TRBD1 (5 bases). The V and J ends lost 8 bases and 2 bases respectively, with 16 bases between them. Germline values: CDR1 MDHEN, CDR2 SYDVKM. The length of the CDR3 is 15 residues. In DNA form, the CDR3 reads TGTGCCAGCCTCTCTGGGGGGGGAGGCAATCAGCCCCAGCATTTT. The encoded protein is CASLSGGGGNQPQHF. Complete variable domain (other parts from reference TRBV28 and TRBJ1-5): DVKVTQSSRYLVKRTGEKVFLECVQDMDHENMFWYRQDPGLGLRLIYFSYDVKMKEKGDIPEGYSVSREKKERFSLILESASTNQTSMYLCASLSGGGGNQPQHFGDGTRLSIL.

This chain uses TRBV7-2 with TRBJ2-5, with 7 bases aligning to TRBD1. This CDR3 is built from 16 residues. The V and J ends lost 7 bases and 4 bases, in that order; junction bases with no gene match: 15. Germline V CDR1 and CDR2: SGHTA, FQGNSA. CDR3 coding DNA: TGTGCCAGCATCCTATCCGACAGGGTGAGAGGAGAGACCCAGTACTTC. Translated: CASILSDRVRGETQYF.

V and J are TRBV7-2 and TRBJ2-3, with 7 bases aligning to TRBD2. V dropped 2 bases and J dropped 3; count of bases not matched to a gene: 8. The CDR3 extends over 16 amino acids. CDR1 SGHTA and CDR2 FQGNSA come from the germline V gene. For the CDR3, the DNA is TGTGCCAGCAGCTTATTTTCCGCGGGAGAAACAGATACGCAGTATTTT. This codes for CASSLFSAGETDTQYF. Full variable domain (outside the CDR3, taken from reference TRBV7-2 and TRBJ2-3): GAGVSQSPSNKVTEKGKDVELRCDPISGHTALYWYRQSLGQGLEFLIYFQGNSAPDKSGLPSDRFSAERTGGSVSTLTIQRTQQEDSAVYLCASSLFSAGETDTQYFGPGTRLTVL.

This clone was recorded only once. This chain connects TRBV6-2 or TRBV6-3 to TRBJ2-6; no reliable D call. The CDR3 covers 15 residues. The V gene's germline CDR1 is MNHEY and CDR2 SVGEGT. Trimming cost V 4 bases and J 0 bases, with 7 bases left between them. CDR3 in amino acids: CASSFSYSGANVLTF. CDR3 DNA: TGTGCCAGCAGTTTCTCCTACTCTGGGGCCAACGTCCTGACTTTC.

The rearrangement joins TRBV3-1 (or the pseudogene TRBV3-2) to TRBJ1-2; no clear D gene. CDR1 is LGHDT, CDR2 YNNKEL, per germline (reference sequence). This CDR3 is 14 amino acids long. V lost 0 bases to trimming and J lost 2 bases, with 7 bases between them. DNA for the CDR3: TGTGCCAGCAGCCAAGAGCCCGGGAACTATGGCTACACCTTC. Encoded protein: CASSQEPGNYGYTF.

The CDR3, as DNA: TGTGCCAGCAGCCCGGGAGCGGCCCTCCAAGAGACCCAGTACTTC. This gives the protein CASSPGAALQETQYF. The chain combines TRBV3-1 (or the pseudogene TRBV3-2) with TRBJ2-5; D is perhaps TRBD2 (6 bases). This CDR3 is built from 15 residues. Germline V gene lookup returns CDR1 LGHDT and CDR2 YNNKEL (reference sequence). V was pared by 4 bases and J by 1 base, with 13 bases between.

To note about this clone: No conserved phenylalanine or tryptophan is present at the end of the CDR3, so a read error is the likely explanation. It is unclear where the CDR3 begins or ends on the DNA, so no DNA is shown, and the CDR3 is as TCRdb lists it. The rearrangement links TRBV3-1 (or the pseudogene TRBV3-2) to TRBJ2-7. Germline CDR1 and CDR2: LGHDT and YNNKEL (reference sequence). A total of 12 residues make up the CDR3, ends included. CDR3 region: CASSQDLSGPGL.

The V call is TRBV5-6, the J call TRBJ2-7; 12 nucleotides line up with TRBD1. The CDR3 runs 15 residues. Germline trimming cut 4 bases from V and 3 bases from J; bases unmatched to any gene: 5. Germline V gene sequence: CDR1 SGHDT, CDR2 YYEEEE. CDR3: CASSRGTGGYYEQYF. In DNA, the CDR3 is TGTGCCAGCAGCCGTGGGACAGGGGGCTACTACGAGCAGTACTTC.

CDR3 loop: CASSSLGGIQIYEQYF. The CDR3 bases are TGTGCCAGCAGCTCCCTGGGGGGGATACAAATCTACGAGCAGTACTTC. The chain couples TRBV7-2 to TRBJ2-7; 7 nucleotides align to TRBD2. Looked up from germline, CDR1 is SGHTA and CDR2 is FQGNSA. CDR3 length equals 16 residues. V gave up 4 bases and J gave up 3 bases; unmatched junction bases: 12.

The chain combines TRBV19 with TRBJ2-1; 9 nucleotides agree with TRBD2. The CDR3 totals 18 residues. The trim removed 2 bases at V and 8 bases at J, leaving 16 bases unmatched. CDR1 and CDR2 from the germline V gene are LNHDA and SQIVND (reference sequence). In nucleotides, the CDR3 is TGTGCCAGTAGTATAAGTTTTGGACCTAGCGGGGAGGTCGATGAGCAGTTCTTC. Amino acids: CASSISFGPSGEVDEQFF.

This sequence joins TRBV15 and TRBJ2-4, with D perhaps matching TRBD2 (6 bases). CDR3 length equals 14 residues. V lost 5 bases and J lost 6, with 14 bases in between. Germline loops: CDR1 LNHNV, CDR2 YYDKDF (reference sequence). CDR3 in amino acids: CATSSTRDLNIQYF. The CDR3 DNA follows: TGTGCCACCAGCTCGACCCGGGACTTAAACATTCAGTACTTC.

The V gene is TRBV18, the J gene TRBJ1-2, with D possibly matching TRBD1 (5 bases). The V and J ends lost 5 bases and 1 base respectively, with 17 bases between them. CDR1 KGHSH and CDR2 LQKENI come from the germline V gene. This CDR3 spans 16 amino acids. Written as DNA, the CDR3 is TGTGCCAGCTCATCTAACTCTGGGGCGAATAACTATGGCTACACCTTC. Protein product: CASSSNSGANNYGYTF.

This sequence joins TRBV6-4 and TRBJ1-4, with D possibly being TRBD1 (5 bases). This CDR3 comprises 16 residues. V lost 1 base and J lost 3, with 12 bases in between. From germline, CDR1 is MRHNA and CDR2 SNTAGT. The CDR3 here is CASSDLSDSPNEKLFF. The CDR3 nucleotides are TGTGCCAGCAGTGACTTATCCGACAGCCCTAATGAAAAACTGTTTTTT.

This clone was detected only once. The V gene is TRBV2, the J gene TRBJ2-3, with D maybe TRBD2 (6 bases). Per the germline V gene, CDR1 is SNHLY and CDR2 is FYNNEI. The CDR3 consists of 13 residues. V was pared by 6 bases and J by 1 base, with 8 bases between. The DNA for the CDR3 is TGTGCCAGCAGCGGGAGCGGCACAGATACGCAGTATTTT. This codes for CASSGSGTDTQYF.

The rearrangement uses TRBV10-1 and TRBJ2-7, with D possibly matching TRBD2 (6 bases). V gave up 1 base and J gave up 1 base, with 8 bases separating them. This CDR3 region has 14 residues. CDR1 is WNHNN and CDR2 is SYGVQD in the germline V gene (reference sequence). For the CDR3, the DNA is TGCGCCAGCAGTGAGTTCGGGGGATCCTACGAGCAGTACTTC. Residues: CASSEFGGSYEQYF.

This sequence joins TRBV27 and TRBJ2-1; D remains unclear. This CDR3 region has 13 residues. The V gene lost 2 bases and the J gene lost 4 bases, with 6 bases spanning the gap. The germline V gene encodes CDR1 MNHEY and CDR2 SMNVEV (reference sequence). The CDR3 bases are TGTGCCAGCAGTTTAGGGGTGTACAATGAGCAGTTCTTC. It codes for CASSLGVYNEQFF.

The genes are TRBV4-3 and TRBJ2-7, with 8 nucleotides matching TRBD2. Germline V CDR1 and CDR2: LGHNA, YSLEER. Trimming at V came to 0 bases and at J to 6 bases, leaving 7 bases not matched to a gene. The CDR3 totals 15 residues. CDR3 residues: CASSQDTGGRLEQYF. CDR3 DNA: TGCGCCAGCAGCCAAGATACGGGGGGGCGCCTCGAGCAGTACTTC.